This T cell receptor beta chain is drawn from a study of vaccination effects on CD4 cells after COVID-19. Study at large: The median interval between the second dose and post-vaccine sampling was 72 days.

TCRdb's copy holds only in-frame clones and misses some; the assay was immunoSEQ multiplex PCR. The data hold nearly 35,000 clones, with around 80% observed a single time. Concerning this clone itself: Its antigen is still unknown.

Looked up from germline, CDR1 is SGHVS and CDR2 is FNYEAQ. This CDR3 comprises 16 residues. The ends lost 5 bases at V and 6 bases at J; junction bases unmatched: 9. Subsequent to a culture period of 10 days, CD4+ T cells were isolated. This person's SARS-CoV-2 infection, confirmed by PCR, occurred between March and December 2020. Participants were given two doses of BNT162b2 or mRNA-1273 vaccine. Here the sequenced sample was CD4+ T cells from PBMCs cultured without peptide, taken after COVID-19 vaccination. This chain uses TRBV7-6 with TRBJ2-2, with TRBD1 matching over 10 bases. This TCR was sampled from a human donor who had a prior SARS-CoV-2 infection. The DNA for the CDR3 is TGTGCCAGCAGCCCACGCGGGACAGGGGTAGCCGGGGAGCTGTTTTTT. It codes for CASSPRGTGVAGELFF.